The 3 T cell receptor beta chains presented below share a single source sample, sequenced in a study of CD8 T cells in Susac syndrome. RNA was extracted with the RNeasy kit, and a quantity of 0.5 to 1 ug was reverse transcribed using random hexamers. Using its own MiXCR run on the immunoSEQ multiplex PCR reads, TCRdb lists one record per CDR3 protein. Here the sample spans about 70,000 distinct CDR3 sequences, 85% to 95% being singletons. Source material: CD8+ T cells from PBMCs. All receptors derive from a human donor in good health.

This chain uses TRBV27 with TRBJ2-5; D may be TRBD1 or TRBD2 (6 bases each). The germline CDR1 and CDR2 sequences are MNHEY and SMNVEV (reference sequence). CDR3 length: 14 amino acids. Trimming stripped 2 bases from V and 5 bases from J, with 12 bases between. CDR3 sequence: CASSLTGAVETQYF. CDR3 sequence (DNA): TGTGCCAGCAGTTTAACGGGGGCGGTTGAGACCCAGTACTTC.

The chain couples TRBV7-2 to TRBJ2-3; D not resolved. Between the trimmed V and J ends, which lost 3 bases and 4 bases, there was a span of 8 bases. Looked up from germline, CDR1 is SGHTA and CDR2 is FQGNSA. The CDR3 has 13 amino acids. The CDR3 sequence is CASSLDQADTQYF. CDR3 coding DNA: TGTGCCAGCAGCTTGGACCAGGCAGATACGCAGTATTTT. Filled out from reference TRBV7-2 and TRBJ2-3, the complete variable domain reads GAGVSQSPSNKVTEKGKDVELRCDPISGHTALYWYRQSLGQGLEFLIYFQGNSAPDKSGLPSDRFSAERTGGSVSTLTIQRTQQEDSAVYLCASSLDQADTQYFGPGTRLTVL.

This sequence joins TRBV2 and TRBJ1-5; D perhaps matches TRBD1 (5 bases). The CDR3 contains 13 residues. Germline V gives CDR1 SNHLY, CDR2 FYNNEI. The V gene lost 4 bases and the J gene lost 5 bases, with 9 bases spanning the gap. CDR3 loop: CASSGGGYQPQHF. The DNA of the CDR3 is TGTGCCAGCAGTGGGGGGGGGTATCAGCCCCAGCATTTT.